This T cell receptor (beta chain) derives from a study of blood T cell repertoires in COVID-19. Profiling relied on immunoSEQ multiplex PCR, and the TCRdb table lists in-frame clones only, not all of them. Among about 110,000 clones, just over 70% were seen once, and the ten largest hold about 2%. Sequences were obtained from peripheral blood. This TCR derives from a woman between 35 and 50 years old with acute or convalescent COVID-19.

The CDR3 DNA reads as TGTGCCAGCACCGCCCCTTGGGGGCCGAACACCGGGGAGCTGTTTTTT. Its translation is CASTAPWGPNTGELFF. This chain connects TRBV7-6 to TRBJ2-2; a possible D gene is TRBD1 (6 bases). The germline V and J ends were trimmed by 7 bases and 0 bases, with 15 bases remaining between them. Germline assignment: CDR1 SGHVS and CDR2 FNYEAQ. CDR3 length: 16 residues.